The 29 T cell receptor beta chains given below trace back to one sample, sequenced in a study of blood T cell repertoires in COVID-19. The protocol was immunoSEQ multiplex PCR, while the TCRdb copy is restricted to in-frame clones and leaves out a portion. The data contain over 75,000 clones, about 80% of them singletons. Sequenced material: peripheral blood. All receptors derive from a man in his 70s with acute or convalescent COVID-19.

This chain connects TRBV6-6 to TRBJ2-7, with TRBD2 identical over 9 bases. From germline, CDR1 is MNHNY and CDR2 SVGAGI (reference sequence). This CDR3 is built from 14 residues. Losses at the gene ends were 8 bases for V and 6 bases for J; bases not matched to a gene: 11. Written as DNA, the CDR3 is TGTGCCAGCCGAAGTGGGGCGGGAGGGACCGAGCAGTACTTC. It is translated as CASRSGAGGTEQYF.

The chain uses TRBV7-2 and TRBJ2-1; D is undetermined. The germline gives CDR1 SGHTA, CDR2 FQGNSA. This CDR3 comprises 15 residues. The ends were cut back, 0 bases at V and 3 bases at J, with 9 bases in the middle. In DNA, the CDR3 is TGTGCCAGCAGCTTAGCCACAGCAATCTACAATGAGCAGTTCTTC. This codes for CASSLATAIYNEQFF.

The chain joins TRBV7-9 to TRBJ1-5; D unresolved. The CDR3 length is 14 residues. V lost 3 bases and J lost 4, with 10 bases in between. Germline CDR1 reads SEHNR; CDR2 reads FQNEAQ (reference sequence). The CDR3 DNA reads TGTGCCAGCAGCTTGACGGCCGGGAATCAGCCCCAGCATTTT. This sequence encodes CASSLTAGNQPQHF.

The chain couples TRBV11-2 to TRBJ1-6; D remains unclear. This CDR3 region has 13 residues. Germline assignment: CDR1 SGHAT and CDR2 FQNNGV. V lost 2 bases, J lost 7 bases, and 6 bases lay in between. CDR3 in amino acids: CASSLQFNSPLHF. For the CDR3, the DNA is TGTGCCAGCAGCTTACAGTTCAATTCACCCCTCCACTTT. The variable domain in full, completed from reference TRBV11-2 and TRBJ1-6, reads EAGVAQSPRYKIIEKRQSVAFWCNPISGHATLYWYQQILGQGPKLLIQFQNNGVVDDSQLPKDRFSAERLKGVDSTLKIQPAKLEDSAVYLCASSLQFNSPLHFGNGTRLTVT.

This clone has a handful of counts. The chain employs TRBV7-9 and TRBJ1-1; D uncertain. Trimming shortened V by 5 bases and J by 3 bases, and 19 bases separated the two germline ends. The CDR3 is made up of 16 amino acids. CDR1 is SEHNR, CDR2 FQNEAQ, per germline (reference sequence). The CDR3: CASSDIPLTLYTEAFF. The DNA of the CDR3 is TGTGCCAGCAGCGATATCCCCTTAACTTTATACACTGAAGCTTTCTTT.

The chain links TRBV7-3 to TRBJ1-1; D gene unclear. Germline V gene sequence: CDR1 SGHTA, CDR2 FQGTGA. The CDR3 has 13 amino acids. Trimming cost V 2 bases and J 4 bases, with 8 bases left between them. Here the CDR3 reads CASSLESSTEAFF. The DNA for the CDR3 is TGTGCCAGCAGCTTAGAGAGTAGCACTGAAGCTTTCTTT.

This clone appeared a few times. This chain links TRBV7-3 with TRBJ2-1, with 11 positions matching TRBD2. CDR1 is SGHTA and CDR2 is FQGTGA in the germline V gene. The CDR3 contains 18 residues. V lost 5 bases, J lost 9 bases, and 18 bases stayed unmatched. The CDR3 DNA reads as TGTGCCAGCAGCATAGGGGTAGCGGGAGGGATACAATGGGGTGAGCAGTTCTTC. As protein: CASSIGVAGGIQWGEQFF.

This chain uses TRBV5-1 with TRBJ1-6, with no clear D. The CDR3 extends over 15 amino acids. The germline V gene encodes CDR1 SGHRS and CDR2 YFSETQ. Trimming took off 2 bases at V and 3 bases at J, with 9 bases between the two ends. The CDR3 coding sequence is TGCGCCAGCAGCTTATCAGAAGTCTATAATTCACCCCTCCACTTT. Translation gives CASSLSEVYNSPLHF.

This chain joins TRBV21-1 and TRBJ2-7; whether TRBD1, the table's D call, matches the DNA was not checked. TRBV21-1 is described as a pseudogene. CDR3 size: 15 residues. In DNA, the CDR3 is TGTGCCAGCAGCCAGGGACAGGGAGTTGCCTACGAGCAGTACTTC. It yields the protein CASSQGQGVAYEQYF.

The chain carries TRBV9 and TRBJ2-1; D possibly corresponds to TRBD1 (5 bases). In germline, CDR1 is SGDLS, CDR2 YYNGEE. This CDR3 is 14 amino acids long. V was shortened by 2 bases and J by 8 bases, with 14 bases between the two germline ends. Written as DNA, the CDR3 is TGTGCCAGCAGCGTGGCGTCCAGGGTCGATGAGCAGTTCTTC. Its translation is CASSVASRVDEQFF.

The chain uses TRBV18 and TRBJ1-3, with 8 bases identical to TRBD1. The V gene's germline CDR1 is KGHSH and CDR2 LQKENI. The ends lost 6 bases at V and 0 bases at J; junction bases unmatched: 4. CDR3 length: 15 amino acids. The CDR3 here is CASSQGQVSGNTIYF. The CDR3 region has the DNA TGTGCCAGCTCTCAGGGACAGGTCTCTGGAAACACCATATATTTT.

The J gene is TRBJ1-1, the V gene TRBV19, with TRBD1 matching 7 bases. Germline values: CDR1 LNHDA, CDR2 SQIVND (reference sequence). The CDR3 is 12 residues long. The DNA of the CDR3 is TGTGCTATCCGGGACAGGAACACTGAAGCTTTCTTT. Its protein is CAIRDRNTEAFF.

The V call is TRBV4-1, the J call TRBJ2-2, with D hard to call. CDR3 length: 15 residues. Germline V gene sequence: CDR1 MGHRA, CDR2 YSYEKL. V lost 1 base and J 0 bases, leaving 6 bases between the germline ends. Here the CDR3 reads CASSQGPPNTGELFF. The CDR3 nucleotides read TGCGCCAGCAGCCAAGGGCCCCCGAACACCGGGGAGCTGTTTTTT.

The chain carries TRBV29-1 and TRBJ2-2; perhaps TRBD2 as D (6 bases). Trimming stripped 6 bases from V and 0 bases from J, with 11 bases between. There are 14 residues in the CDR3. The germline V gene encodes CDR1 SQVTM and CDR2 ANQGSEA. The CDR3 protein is CSVTSPANTGELFF. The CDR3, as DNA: TGCAGCGTAACTAGCCCCGCGAACACCGGGGAGCTGTTTTTT.

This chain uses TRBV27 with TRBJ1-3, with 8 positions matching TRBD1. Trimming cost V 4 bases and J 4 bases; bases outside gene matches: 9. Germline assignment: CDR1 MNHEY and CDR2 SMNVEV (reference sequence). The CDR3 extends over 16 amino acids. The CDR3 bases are TGTGCCAGCAGTTCCAGGGGGCTCATCTTGGGAAACACCATATATTTT. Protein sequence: CASSSRGLILGNTIYF.

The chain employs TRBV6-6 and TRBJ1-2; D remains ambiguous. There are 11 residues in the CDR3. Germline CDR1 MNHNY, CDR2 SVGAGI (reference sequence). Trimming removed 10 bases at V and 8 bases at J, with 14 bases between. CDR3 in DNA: TGTGCCAATTCGGAAGGGAGCGGCTACACCTTC. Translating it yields CANSEGSGYTF.

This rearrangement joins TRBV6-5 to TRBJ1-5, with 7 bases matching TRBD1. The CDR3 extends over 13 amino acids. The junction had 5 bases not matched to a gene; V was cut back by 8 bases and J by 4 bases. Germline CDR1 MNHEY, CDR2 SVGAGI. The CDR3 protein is CASEGQVNQPQHF. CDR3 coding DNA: TGTGCCAGCGAAGGACAGGTGAATCAGCCCCAGCATTTT.

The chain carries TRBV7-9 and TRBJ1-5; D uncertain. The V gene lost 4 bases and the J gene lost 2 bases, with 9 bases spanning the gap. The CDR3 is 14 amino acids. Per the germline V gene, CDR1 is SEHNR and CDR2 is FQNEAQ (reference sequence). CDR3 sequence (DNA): TGTGCCAGCAGCTCCGTCGGGGGCAATCAGCCCCAGCATTTT. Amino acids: CASSSVGGNQPQHF.

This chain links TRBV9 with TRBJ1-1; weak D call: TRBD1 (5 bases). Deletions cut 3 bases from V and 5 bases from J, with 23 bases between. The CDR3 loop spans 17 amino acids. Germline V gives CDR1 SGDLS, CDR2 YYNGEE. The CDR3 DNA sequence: TGTGCCAGCAGCGCCCACACTTTAGGACACCTTGGTACTGAAGCTTTCTTT. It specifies CASSAHTLGHLGTEAFF.

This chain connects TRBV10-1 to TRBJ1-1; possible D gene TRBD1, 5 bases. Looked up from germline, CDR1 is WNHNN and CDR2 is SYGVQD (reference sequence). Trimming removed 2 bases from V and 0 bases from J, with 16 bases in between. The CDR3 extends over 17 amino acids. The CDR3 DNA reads TGCGCCAGCAGTGAGGCGGTGGACAAACTCATGAACACTGAAGCTTTCTTT. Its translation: CASSEAVDKLMNTEAFF.

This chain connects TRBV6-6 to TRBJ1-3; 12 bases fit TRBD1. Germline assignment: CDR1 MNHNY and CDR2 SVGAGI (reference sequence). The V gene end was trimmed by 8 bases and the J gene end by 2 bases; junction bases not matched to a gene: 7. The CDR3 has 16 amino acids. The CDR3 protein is CASSGQGARTGNTIYF. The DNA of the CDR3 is TGTGCCAGCTCGGGACAGGGGGCTCGGACTGGAAACACCATATATTTT.

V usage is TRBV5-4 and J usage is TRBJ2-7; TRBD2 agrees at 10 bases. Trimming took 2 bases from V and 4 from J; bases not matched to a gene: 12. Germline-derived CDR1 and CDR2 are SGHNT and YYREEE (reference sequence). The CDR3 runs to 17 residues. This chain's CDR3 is CASSFPSGRGRSYEQYF. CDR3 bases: TGTGCCAGCAGCTTTCCCAGCGGGAGGGGAAGATCATACGAGCAGTACTTC.

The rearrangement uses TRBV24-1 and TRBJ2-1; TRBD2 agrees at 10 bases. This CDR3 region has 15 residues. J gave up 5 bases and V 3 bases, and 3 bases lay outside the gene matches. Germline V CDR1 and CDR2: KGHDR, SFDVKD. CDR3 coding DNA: TGTGCCACCAGTGATCCTAGCGGGAGAGACAATGAGCAGTTCTTC. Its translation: CATSDPSGRDNEQFF.

CDR3 sequence: CASSQEVRETQYF. The CDR3 bases are TGTGCCAGCAGCCAAGAAGTTAGAGAGACCCAGTACTTC. This chain joins TRBV3-1 (or the pseudogene TRBV3-2) and TRBJ2-5, with D unclear. Per the germline V gene, CDR1 is LGHDT and CDR2 is YNNKEL (reference sequence). Trimming took off 0 bases at V and 4 bases at J, with 6 bases between the two ends. CDR3 length: 13 amino acids.

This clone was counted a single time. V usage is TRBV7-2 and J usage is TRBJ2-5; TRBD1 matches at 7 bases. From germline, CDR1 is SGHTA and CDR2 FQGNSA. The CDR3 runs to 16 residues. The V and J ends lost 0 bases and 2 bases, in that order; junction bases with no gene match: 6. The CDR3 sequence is CASSLAYRGNQETQYF. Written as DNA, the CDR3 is TGTGCCAGCAGCTTAGCCTACAGGGGTAATCAAGAGACCCAGTACTTC.

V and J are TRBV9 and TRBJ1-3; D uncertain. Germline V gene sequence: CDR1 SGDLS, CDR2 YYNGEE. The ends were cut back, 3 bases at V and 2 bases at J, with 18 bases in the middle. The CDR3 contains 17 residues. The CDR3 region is CASSASSQAVAGNTIYF. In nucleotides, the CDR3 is TGTGCCAGCAGCGCCAGTTCACAAGCGGTGGCTGGAAACACCATATATTTT.

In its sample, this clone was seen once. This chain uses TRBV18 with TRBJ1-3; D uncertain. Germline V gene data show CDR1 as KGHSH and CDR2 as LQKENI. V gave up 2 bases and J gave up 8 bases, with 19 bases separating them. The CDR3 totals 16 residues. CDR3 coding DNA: TGTGCCAGCTCACCATATGTTGGGCGCGGGTTGGACACCATATATTTT. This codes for CASSPYVGRGLDTIYF.

CDR3 protein: CASSVAPDRGYGYTF. The CDR3 region has the DNA TGTGCCAGCAGCGTAGCCCCGGACAGGGGCTATGGCTACACCTTC. The chain is built from TRBV9 and TRBJ1-2, with 9 bases aligning to TRBD1. The CDR3 has 15 residues. Germline CDR1 SGDLS, CDR2 YYNGEE. V trimming: 0 bases; J trimming: 4 bases; junction bases outside the gene matches: 4.

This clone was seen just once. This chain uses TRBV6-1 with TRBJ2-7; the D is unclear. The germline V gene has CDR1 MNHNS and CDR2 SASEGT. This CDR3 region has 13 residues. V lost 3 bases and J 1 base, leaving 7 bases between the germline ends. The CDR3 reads CASSDRESYEQYF. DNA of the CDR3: TGTGCCAGCAGTGATCGCGAGTCCTACGAGCAGTACTTC.